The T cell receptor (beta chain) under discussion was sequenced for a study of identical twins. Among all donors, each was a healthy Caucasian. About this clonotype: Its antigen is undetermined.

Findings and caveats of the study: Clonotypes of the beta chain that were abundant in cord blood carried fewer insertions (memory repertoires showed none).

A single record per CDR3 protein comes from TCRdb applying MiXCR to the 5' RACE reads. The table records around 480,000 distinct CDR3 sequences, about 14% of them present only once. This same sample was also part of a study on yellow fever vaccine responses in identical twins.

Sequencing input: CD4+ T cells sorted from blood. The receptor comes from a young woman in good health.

The CDR3 region has the DNA TGTGCCAGCAGAACGCGGGGACTAGTTTTGTCCGGGGAGCTGTTTTTT. The encoded protein is CASRTRGLVLSGELFF. The chain carries TRBV6-1 and TRBJ2-2; 8 bases match TRBD2. This CDR3 contains 16 residues. Germline CDR1 is MNHNS and CDR2 is SASEGT. V shed 6 bases, J shed 6 bases, and the junction held 12 bases outside the gene matches.